This is a list of T cell receptor beta chains from one sample in a study of glioma-infiltrating T cells. One entry per CDR3 protein, called by TCRdb with MiXCR from the multiplex PCR reads. The repertoire holds under 200,000 distinct CDR3 sequences, 43% seen once, with 4% to 6.5% in the top ten. Sequencing was performed on glioma tissue, nonneoplastic brain tissue, or PBMCs (not recorded which). The receptor set was obtained from a human donor with low-grade glioma or glioblastoma, undergoing nonglioma brain surgery, or in good health (not recorded which). Both conserved end residues are part of each CDR3. Fields, in order: V gene, CDR3 length, J gene, D gene, clone size, CDR3 protein, CDR3 DNA. D genes are given only for firm matches. The size of a clone is reported for some rows only, either as once, few or many, or as a class for expanded clones.

TRBV6-2/TRBV6-3	13	TRBJ1-1	.	.	CASSGAVNTEAFF	TGTGCCAGCAGTGGGGCAGTGAACACTGAAGCTTTCTTT
TRBV20-1	13	TRBJ2-7	.	many	CSARKVGSYEQYF	TGCAGTGCTCGAAAAGTAGGCTCCTACGAGCAGTACTTC
TRBV28	13	TRBJ2-7	TRBD2	few	CARTWGGNYEQYF	TGTGCCAGAACCTGGGGGGGGAACTACGAGCAGTACTTC
TRBV5-1	15	TRBJ2-1	TRBD2	.	CASSLGTSGSNEQFF	TGCGCCAGCAGCTTGGGGACTAGCGGGAGCAATGAGCAGTTCTTC
TRBV28	13	TRBJ2-5	.	.	CAGNPRTQETQYF	TGTGCAGGCAACCCCAGGACCCAAGAGACCCAGTACTTC
TRBV20-1	16	TRBJ2-3	TRBD2	many	CSARDFGAGGADTQYF	TGCAGTGCTAGAGATTTCGGAGCGGGAGGGGCAGATACGCAGTATTTT
TRBV14	14	TRBJ1-2	.	.	CASSQVGNIYGYTF	TGTGCCAGCAGCCAAGTGGGAAACATCTATGGCTACACCTTC
TRBV6-1	13	TRBJ2-7	.	many	CASTRDFSYEQYF	TGTGCCAGCACCCGGGACTTCTCCTACGAGCAGTACTTC
TRBV28	15	TRBJ2-1	TRBD2	.	CAKHTAGGVAMRQFF	TGTGCCAAACACACAGCGGGAGGGGTTGCAATGAGGCAGTTCTTC
TRBV19	14	TRBJ1-6	.	.	CASKDGIYNSPLHF	TGTGCCAGTAAGGACGGCATTTATAATTCACCCCTCCACTTT
TRBV28	14	TRBJ2-3	.	many	CASSLWPVRDTQYF	TGTGCCAGCAGTTTATGGCCGGTGCGAGATACGCAGTATTTT
TRBV18	13	TRBJ2-1	.	few	CASSPKKSNEQFF	TGTGCCAGCTCACCAAAAAAATCCAATGAGCAGTTCTTC
TRBV5-1	16	TRBJ2-1	.	few	CASSFDYSGNNNEQFF	TGCGCCAGCAGCTTCGACTATAGCGGCAACAACAATGAGCAGTTCTTC
TRBV20-1	15	TRBJ2-3	.	many	CSASSILPPTDTQYF	TGCAGTGCTAGTAGTATCCTCCCCCCCACAGATACGCAGTATTTT